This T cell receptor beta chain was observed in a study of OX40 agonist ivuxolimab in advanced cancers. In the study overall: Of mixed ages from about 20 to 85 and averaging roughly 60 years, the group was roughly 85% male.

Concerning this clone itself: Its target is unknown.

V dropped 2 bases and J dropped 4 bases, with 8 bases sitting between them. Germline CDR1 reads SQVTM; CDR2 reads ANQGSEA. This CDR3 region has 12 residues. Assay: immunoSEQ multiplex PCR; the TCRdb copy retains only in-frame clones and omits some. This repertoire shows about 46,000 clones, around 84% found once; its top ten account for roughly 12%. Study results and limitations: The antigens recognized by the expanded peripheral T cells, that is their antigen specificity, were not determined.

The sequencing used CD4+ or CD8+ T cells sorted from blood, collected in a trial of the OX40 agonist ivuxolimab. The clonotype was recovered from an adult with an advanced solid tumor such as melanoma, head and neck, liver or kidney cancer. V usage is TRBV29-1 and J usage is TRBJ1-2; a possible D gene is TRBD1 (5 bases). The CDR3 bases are TGCAGCGTTGAAACAGGAGTCTATGGCTACACCTTC. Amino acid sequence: CSVETGVYGYTF.